The subject of this entry is one T cell receptor (beta chain). Its binding antigen is unknown. Base qualities are not recorded, but no much larger clone differs from it by a single base. CD8 naive samples were CD45RO-negative cells positively selected for CCR7, giving a CD45RA+CCR7+ population that excluded TemRA cells. The donors were healthy, HIV-negative adults with no recently reported acute infections or vaccinations. Every donor was a Caucasian adult living in Nashville, Tennessee, USA. Blood was collected by leukapheresis, and PBMCs were isolated by Ficoll-Histopaque density gradient centrifugation and then cryopreserved in liquid nitrogen vapor phase. Analytical flow cytometry was used to check the purity and quantity of each magnetically sorted T cell population. Genomic DNA was isolated from every sorted fraction and measured by UV absorbance on a Nanodrop 2000c. Trimming takes 0 bases off V and 2 bases off J; junction bases not matched to a gene: 18. The CDR3, from cysteine to phenylalanine, totals 21 residues. Of the read, only the CDR3 DNA is kept; its 63 bases are in frame from base 1. The germline V gene supplies CDR1 LGHNA and CDR2 YSLEER.

Using the deep immunoSEQ assay, multiplex PCR amplified TCR CDR3 regions from genomic DNA. Extracted genomic DNA from each cell subset was spread evenly across all wells of several immunoSEQ 96-well plates, with each plate serving as a replicate. For sorted subsets, each replicate PCR was loaded with about 200 ng genomic DNA, equivalent to roughly 30,000 T cell genomes. Purified libraries were quantified with a Qubit 3.0 fluorometer, sized on a Bioanalyzer 2100, and re-quantified with the KAPA Library Quantification kit. Every immunoSEQ 96-well plate was sequenced on a separate single-read 150-cycle Illumina NextSeq 550 flow cell. In the paper's pipeline: Because the immunoSEQ output held only junctional sequences and lacked quality scores, the filtering could not match the filtering applied to full-length reads. Sequences were annotated with PyIR, a Python wrapper for IgBLAST v1.9, using IMGT germline references to assign V/J genes and CDR3. Any read was removed if the V/J assignment was weak (E-value above 1e-6), the CDR3 was missing, or the read contained stop codons, out-of-frame junctions, or ambiguous translated residues. V3J clonotypes were defined as sequences sharing an identical inferred V gene, J gene, and CDR3 amino acid sequence. Percentage overlap between repertoires was computed as shared unique clonotypes divided by the size of the smaller repertoire. Repertoire richness was assessed with RTK rarefaction, the Chao1 estimator, and Recon v2.1 estimates of unobserved clonotypes. OLGA was used to compute generation probabilities for all TCRbeta clonotypes that the gDNA method yielded from a handful of donors. TCRdb provides this immuneACCESS table in a form limited to in-frame rearrangements. Some clones are lacking; in checked studies, under half of them reflect an unresolved V gene, and why the rest are absent is not known. V, J and clone size were drawn from that table, and D and trimming were deduced from the DNA. The table for this sample lists about 2.1 million clones; around 93% of them were counted only once. The top ten clonotypes cover about 1.6% of the sample.

The data belong to a study of shared clonotypes between healthy human individuals (dated by TCRdb to 2020 to 2022). Study-wide context: The cohort comprised a couple of women and a few men aged 18 to 49 years. Per donor, three plates each were used for CD4 naive and CD4 memory, two for CD8 naive, and one for CD8 memory. To estimate repertoire size and how much clonotype sharing occurs between individuals, the study deeply sequenced the blood TCR repertoires of a handful of healthy adults. Libraries were prepared and TCR repertoires were sequenced by different laboratories using diverse techniques, in order to increase sequencing depth and limit assay-specific biases. Each donor's leukapheresis produced roughly between roughly 0.85 and 9.5 billion PBMCs. Findings and caveats that apply to the study as a whole: The genetic and exposure-history diversity represented was limited by the small number of donors. Only blood was sampled, and tissue TCR repertoires likely differ from those in blood. Incomplete sequencing was indicated by rarefaction of sorted-subset datasets, despite the large sequencing depth. Sharing across a few donors was observed for approximately 5% of naive CD4, 3.5% of naive CD8, over 2% of memory CD4, and roughly 0.4% of memory CD8 clonotypes. Pairwise subsampling indicated that sequencing depth was expected to affect the degree of clonotype sharing among donors. Naive subsets generally had larger estimated clonotype richness than memory subsets did. Compared with non-shared clonotypes, the clonotypes found in all four sorted-subset donors had higher generation probabilities.

This receptor was identified in a man between 18 and 35 years old in good health. Some clones in this sample may be carry-over from other donors' samples. The sample was naive CD8+ T cells from PBMCs. In light of the paper, this sample's cell subset or site label describes: CD45RA+CCR7+. The chain joins TRBV4-3 to TRBJ2-3; TRBD2 matches 9 bases in the middle. The CDR3 region reads CASSQDEYSVGASGITDTQYF. The DNA sequence is TGCGCCAGCAGCCAAGACGAATACAGCGTAGGGGCTAGCGGGATCACAGATACGCAGTATTTT.